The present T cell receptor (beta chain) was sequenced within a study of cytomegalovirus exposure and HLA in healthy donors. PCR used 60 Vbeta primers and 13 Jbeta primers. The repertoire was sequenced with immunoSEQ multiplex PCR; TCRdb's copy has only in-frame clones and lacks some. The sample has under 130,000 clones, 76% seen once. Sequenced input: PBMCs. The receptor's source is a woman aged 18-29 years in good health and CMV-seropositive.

The CDR3 here is CASSERVAGIISYEQYF. In DNA form, the CDR3 reads TGTGCCAGCAGTGAGAGGGTAGCGGGGATAATCTCCTACGAGCAGTACTTC. The chain has TRBV6-1 and TRBJ2-7, with TRBD2 matching 8 bases. This CDR3 has 17 amino acids. The germline gives CDR1 MNHNS, CDR2 SASEGT. V lost 3 bases, J lost 0 bases, and 10 bases stayed unmatched.